Listed below are T cell receptor beta chains from one sample, sequenced in a study of cytomegalovirus exposure and HLA in healthy donors. TCRdb's copy holds only in-frame clones and misses some; the assay was immunoSEQ multiplex PCR. This sample has 150,000 to 200,000 clones, with roughly 83% found just once. Specimen: PBMCs. The receptors derive from a woman aged 45-65 years in good health and CMV-seronegative. CDR3s include the opening cysteine and the closing phenylalanine or tryptophan. The D gene is left open where the match is weak. A row's size may be missing; if present it is once, few, many or a size class.

CDR3 DNA	CDR3 protein	clone size	V gene	J gene	D gene
TGTGCCAGCAGCCTCCAGGTTACTTATGGCTACACCTTC	CASSLQVTYGYTF	NA	TRBV28	TRBJ1-2	NA
TGTGCCAGCAGTCCCCGAGTTGGCACTGAAGCTTTCTTT	CASSPRVGTEAFF	NA	TRBV11-2	TRBJ1-1	NA
TGTGCCAGCAGCAGCGGGGGAGGGAGAGGGGGGCAGTTCTTC	CASSSGGGRGGQFF	NA	TRBV28	TRBJ2-1	TRBD2
TGCAGCGTTGCCCCTAGCGGACCCTACAATGAGCAGTTCTTC	CSVAPSGPYNEQFF	NA	TRBV29-1	TRBJ2-1	TRBD2
TGTGCCAGCAGCTCTACAGGAAATTCCCCCCTCCACTTT	CASSSTGNSPLHF	once	TRBV7-6	TRBJ1-6	NA
TGTGCCAGCAGTTCAACGGGCAGGGGTGTCTACGAGCAGTACTTC	CASSSTGRGVYEQYF	NA	TRBV28	TRBJ2-7	NA
TGTGCCAGCAGCCTTCGACAGGGGACATTGAACACTGAAGCTTTCTTT	CASSLRQGTLNTEAFF	NA	TRBV14	TRBJ1-1	TRBD1
TGTGCCAGCTCACCACGGTCAGGGGGCTTGAACACTGAAGCTTTCTTT	CASSPRSGGLNTEAFF	NA	TRBV18	TRBJ1-1	TRBD1
TGTGCCATCAGTGATCCCCGGGGTTCGAACTATGGCTACACCTTC	CAISDPRGSNYGYTF	NA	TRBV10-3	TRBJ1-2	NA
TGTGCCAGCAGTTCGGGTACCGGGACAGGGATTTACGAGCAGTACTTC	CASSSGTGTGIYEQYF	NA	TRBV28	TRBJ2-7	TRBD1
TGTGCCAGCAGCGTGAGGGGGCACACTGAAGCTTTCTTT	CASSVRGHTEAFF	NA	TRBV9	TRBJ1-1	TRBD1
TGTGCCAGCAGCTTAGGAGGCAGATACAATGAGCAGTTCTTC	CASSLGGRYNEQFF	NA	TRBV7-8	TRBJ2-1	NA
TGTGCCAGCAGCCCCCAGACAGGGGACTCTGGCTACACCTTC	CASSPQTGDSGYTF	NA	TRBV5-5	TRBJ1-2	TRBD1
TGTGCCAGAAGCTTAGGACGGCAGGGTAACACTGAAGCTTTCTTT	CARSLGRQGNTEAFF	NA	TRBV5-3	TRBJ1-1	NA
TGTGCCAGCAGCTTGGCCCTAGGACAGGGGGCGAACTACGAGCAGTACTTC	CASSLALGQGANYEQYF	NA	TRBV5-4	TRBJ2-7	TRBD1
TGTGCCAGTAGTAAAATTCCCGGGACAACTAGCAATCAGCCCCAGCATTTT	CASSKIPGTTSNQPQHF	few	TRBV19	TRBJ1-5	NA
TGTGCCAGCAGACGATCGACTAGCGGATTTATGGGCACAGATACGCAGTATTTT	CASRRSTSGFMGTDTQYF	NA	TRBV27	TRBJ2-3	TRBD2
TGTGCCAGCAGCTTAGATCGGGGGGCTATTGGGGGCTACACCTTC	CASSLDRGAIGGYTF	NA	TRBV7-2	TRBJ1-2	NA
TGTGCCAGCAGCCCACTGGGACTAGCGGATCAAATGACCCAGTACTTC	CASSPLGLADQMTQYF	once	TRBV11-2	TRBJ2-5	TRBD2
TGTGCCAGCAGGGGACAGGGTATGAACACCGGGGAGCTGTTTTTT	CASRGQGMNTGELFF	NA	TRBV2	TRBJ2-2	TRBD1
TGTGCCTGGAGGGACAGGGGGCGCATTCAAATCTGGGGCTACACCTTC	CAWRDRGRIQIWGYTF	NA	TRBV30	TRBJ1-2	TRBD1
TGTGCCAGCAGCATGACAGGGATACCTAATCAGCCCCAGCATTTT	CASSMTGIPNQPQHF	NA	TRBV5-6	TRBJ1-5	TRBD1
TGTGCCCAAGCTAGCGGTACGCAGTATTTT	CAQASGTQYF	NA	TRBV2	TRBJ2-3	TRBD2
TGTGCCAGCAGTACACCGACTAGCCCTCGGGAGACCCAGTACTTC	CASSTPTSPRETQYF	NA	TRBV6-5	TRBJ2-5	TRBD2
TGTGCCAGCAGCCCTAACTGTAGCTGGACTACGAAAAAGGAGACCCAGTACTTC	CASSPNCSWTTKKETQYF	NA	TRBV5-4	TRBJ2-5	NA
TGTGCCAGCAGCTTAGGATGGACTAGCGCGAACGTCCTCAATGAGCAGTTCTTC	CASSLGWTSANVLNEQFF	NA	TRBV7-2	TRBJ2-1	TRBD2
TGTGCCAGCAGCCAAGCTCTCACGGGGTCCTACGAGCAGTACTTC	CASSQALTGSYEQYF	NA	TRBV14	TRBJ2-7	NA
TGTGCCAGTAGTATCCCCCCGGGGGGTTATGGCTACACCTTC	CASSIPPGGYGYTF	once	TRBV19	TRBJ1-2	NA
TGTGCCATCAGTGATAGGGAGAGCACTGAAGCTTTCTTT	CAISDRESTEAFF	NA	TRBV10-3	TRBJ1-1	NA
TGTGCCAGCAGTGACCAGGGACAGGGGGGCGCAGATACGCAGTATTTT	CASSDQGQGGADTQYF	NA	TRBV6-4	TRBJ2-3	TRBD1
TGCGCCAGCAGCCAAATCCGCAGAGGATCGACTAATGAAAAACTGTTTTTT	CASSQIRRGSTNEKLFF	NA	TRBV4-1	TRBJ1-4	NA
TGTGCCAGCAGTCAGGGACAGGGAGCTGGGAAACTGTTTTTT	CASSQGQGAGKLFF	NA	TRBV6-5	TRBJ1-4	TRBD1
TGTGCCAGCAGTGTAACTAGCGGCACCGGGGAGCTGTTTTTT	CASSVTSGTGELFF	NA	TRBV6-1	TRBJ2-2	TRBD2
TGTGCCAGCAGCTTACTAGCGCAAGAGCAGTACTTC	CASSLLAQEQYF	NA	TRBV7-9	TRBJ2-7	NA
TGTGCCAGCAGCTTGTCGACTAGCAGCGATGAGCAGTTCTTC	CASSLSTSSDEQFF	NA	TRBV7-3	TRBJ2-1	TRBD2
TGTGCCAGCAGCGGATTTTCTAGCGATACGCAGTATTTT	CASSGFSSDTQYF	NA	TRBV9	TRBJ2-3	NA
TGTGCCAGCAGCTTACTGAGCGGGGGGGCAACGAGGGATACGCAGTATTTT	CASSLLSGGATRDTQYF	NA	TRBV11-2	TRBJ2-3	TRBD2
TGTGCCAGCAGCCAAGATCTAAACTCTGGAAACACCATATATTTT	CASSQDLNSGNTIYF	NA	TRBV4-2	TRBJ1-3	NA
TGTGCCAGCAGCTTAGGGCTCCGGGACAGTGATGGCTACACCTTC	CASSLGLRDSDGYTF	NA	TRBV11-2	TRBJ1-2	TRBD1
TGTGCCAGCAGATTTAGATCGGGGGGGCAGACAGATACGCAGTATTTT	CASRFRSGGQTDTQYF	NA	TRBV11-2	TRBJ2-3	TRBD2